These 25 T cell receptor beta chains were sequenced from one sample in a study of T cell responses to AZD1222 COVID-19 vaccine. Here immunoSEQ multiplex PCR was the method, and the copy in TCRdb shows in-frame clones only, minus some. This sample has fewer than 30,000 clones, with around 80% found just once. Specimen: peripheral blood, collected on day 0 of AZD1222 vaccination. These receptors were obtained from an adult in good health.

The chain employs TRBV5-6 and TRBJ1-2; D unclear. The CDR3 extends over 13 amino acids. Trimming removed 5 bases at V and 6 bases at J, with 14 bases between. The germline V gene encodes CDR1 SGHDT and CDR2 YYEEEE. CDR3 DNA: TGTGCCAGCAGTGACGGAAGGCCCGATGGCTACACCTTC. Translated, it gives CASSDGRPDGYTF.

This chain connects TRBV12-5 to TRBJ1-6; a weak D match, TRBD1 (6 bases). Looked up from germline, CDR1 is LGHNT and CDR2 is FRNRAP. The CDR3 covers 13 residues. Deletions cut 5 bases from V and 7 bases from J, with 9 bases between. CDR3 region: CASGLQGNSPLHF. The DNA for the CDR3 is TGTGCTAGTGGTCTACAGGGCAATTCACCCCTCCACTTT.

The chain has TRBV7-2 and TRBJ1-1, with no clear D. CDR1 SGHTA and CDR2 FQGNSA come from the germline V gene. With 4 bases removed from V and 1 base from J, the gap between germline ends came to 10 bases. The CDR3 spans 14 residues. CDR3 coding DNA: TGTGCCAGCAGCTATGCCCGAGGGAACACTGAAGCTTTCTTT. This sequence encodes CASSYARGNTEAFF.

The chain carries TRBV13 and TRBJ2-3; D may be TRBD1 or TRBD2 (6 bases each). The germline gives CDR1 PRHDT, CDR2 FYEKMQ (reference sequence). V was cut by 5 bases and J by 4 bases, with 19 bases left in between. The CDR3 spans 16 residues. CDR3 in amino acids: CASSNSRRGTADTQYF. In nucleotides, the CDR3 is TGTGCCAGCAGCAATAGTCGGAGGGGGACGGCAGATACGCAGTATTTT.

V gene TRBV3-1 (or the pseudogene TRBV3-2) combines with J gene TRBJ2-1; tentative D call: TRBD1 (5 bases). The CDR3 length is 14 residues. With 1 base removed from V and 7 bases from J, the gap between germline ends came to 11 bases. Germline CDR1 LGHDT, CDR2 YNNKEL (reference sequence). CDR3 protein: CASSQVPRANEQFF. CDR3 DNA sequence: TGTGCCAGCAGCCAAGTGCCCAGGGCGAATGAGCAGTTCTTC.

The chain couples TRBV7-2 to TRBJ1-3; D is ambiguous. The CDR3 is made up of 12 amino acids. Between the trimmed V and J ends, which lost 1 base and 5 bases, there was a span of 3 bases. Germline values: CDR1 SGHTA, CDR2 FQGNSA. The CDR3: CASSLDRNTIYF. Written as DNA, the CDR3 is TGTGCCAGCAGCTTAGATAGAAACACCATATATTTT.

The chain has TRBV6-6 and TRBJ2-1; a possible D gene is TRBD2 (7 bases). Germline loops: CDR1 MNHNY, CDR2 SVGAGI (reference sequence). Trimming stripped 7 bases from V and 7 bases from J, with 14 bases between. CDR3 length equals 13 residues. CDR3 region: CASIGGGGNEQFF. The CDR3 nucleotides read TGTGCCAGCATCGGAGGGGGGGGGAATGAGCAGTTCTTC.

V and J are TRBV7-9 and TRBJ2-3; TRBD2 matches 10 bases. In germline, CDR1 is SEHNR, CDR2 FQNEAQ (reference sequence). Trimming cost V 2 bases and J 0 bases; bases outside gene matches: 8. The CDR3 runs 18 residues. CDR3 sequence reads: CASSLLLAGIPSTDTQYF. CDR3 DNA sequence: TGTGCCAGCAGCTTACTACTAGCGGGAATACCTAGCACAGATACGCAGTATTTT.

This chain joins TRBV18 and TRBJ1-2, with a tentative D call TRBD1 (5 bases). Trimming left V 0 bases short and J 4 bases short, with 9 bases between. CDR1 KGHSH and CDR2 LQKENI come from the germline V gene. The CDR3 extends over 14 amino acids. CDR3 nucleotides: TGTGCCAGCTCACCACCGGCCCAGGGCTATGGCTACACCTTC. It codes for CASSPPAQGYGYTF. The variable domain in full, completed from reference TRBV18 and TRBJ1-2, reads NAGVMQNPRHLVRRRGQEARLRCSPMKGHSHVYWYRQLPEEGLKFMVYLQKENIIDESGMPKERFSAEFPKEGPSILRIQQVVRGDSAAYFCASSPPAQGYGYTFGSGTRLTVV.

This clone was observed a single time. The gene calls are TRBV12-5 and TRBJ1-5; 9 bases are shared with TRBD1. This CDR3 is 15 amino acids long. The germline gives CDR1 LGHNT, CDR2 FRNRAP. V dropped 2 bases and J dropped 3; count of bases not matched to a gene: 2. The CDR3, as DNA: TGTGCTAGTGGTTTGACAGGGGGCCCCAATCAGCCCCAGCATTTT. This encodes CASGLTGGPNQPQHF.

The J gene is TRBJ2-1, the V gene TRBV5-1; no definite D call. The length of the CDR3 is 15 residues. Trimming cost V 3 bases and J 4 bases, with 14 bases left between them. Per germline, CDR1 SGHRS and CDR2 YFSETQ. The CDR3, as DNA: TGCGCCAGCAGCTCCCACGGCGGCGAATACAATGAGCAGTTCTTC. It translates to CASSSHGGEYNEQFF. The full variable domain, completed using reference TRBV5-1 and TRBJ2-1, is KAGVTQTPRYLIKTRGQQVTLSCSPISGHRSVSWYQQTPGQGLQFLFEYFSETQRNKGNFPGRFSGRQFSNSRSEMNVSTLELGDSALYLCASSSHGGEYNEQFFGPGTRLTVL.

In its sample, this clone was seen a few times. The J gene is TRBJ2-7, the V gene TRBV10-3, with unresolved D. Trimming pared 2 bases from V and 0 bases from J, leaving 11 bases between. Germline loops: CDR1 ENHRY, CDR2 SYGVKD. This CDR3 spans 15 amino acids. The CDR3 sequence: CAISERTASSYEQYF. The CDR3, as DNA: TGTGCCATCAGTGAGAGGACCGCTAGCTCCTACGAGCAGTACTTC.

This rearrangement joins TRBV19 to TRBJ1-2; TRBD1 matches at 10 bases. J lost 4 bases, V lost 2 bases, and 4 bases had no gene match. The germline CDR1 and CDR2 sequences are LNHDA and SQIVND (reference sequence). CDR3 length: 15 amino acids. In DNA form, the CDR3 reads TGTGCCAGTAGTATAAGACAGGGGGCCATCTATGGCTACACCTTC. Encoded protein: CASSIRQGAIYGYTF.

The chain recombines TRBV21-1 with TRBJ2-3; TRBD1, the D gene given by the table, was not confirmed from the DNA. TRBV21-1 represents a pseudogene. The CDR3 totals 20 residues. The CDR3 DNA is TGTGCCAGCAGCACAATGACAGGGGTCGTCACTCGAGTGGGCACAGATACGCAGTATTTT. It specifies CASSTMTGVVTRVGTDTQYF.

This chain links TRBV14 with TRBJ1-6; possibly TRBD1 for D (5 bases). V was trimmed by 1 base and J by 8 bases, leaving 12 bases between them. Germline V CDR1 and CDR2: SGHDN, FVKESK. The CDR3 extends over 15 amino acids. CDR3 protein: CASSQVFQGHSPLHF. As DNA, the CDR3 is TGTGCCAGCAGCCAAGTTTTCCAGGGACATTCACCCCTCCACTTT.

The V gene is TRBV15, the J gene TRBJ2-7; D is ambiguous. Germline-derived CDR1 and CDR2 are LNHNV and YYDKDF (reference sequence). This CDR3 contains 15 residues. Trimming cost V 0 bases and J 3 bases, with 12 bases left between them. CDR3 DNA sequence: TGTGCCACCAGCAGAGAAAAGGAGTACATCTACGAGCAGTACTTC. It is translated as CATSREKEYIYEQYF.

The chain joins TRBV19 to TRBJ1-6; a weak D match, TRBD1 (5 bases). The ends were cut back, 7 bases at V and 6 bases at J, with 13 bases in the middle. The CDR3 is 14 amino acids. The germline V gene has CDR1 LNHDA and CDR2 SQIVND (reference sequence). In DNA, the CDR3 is TGTGCCAGTACCAACGGGGGGTTTAATTCACCCCTCCACTTT. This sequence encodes CASTNGGFNSPLHF.

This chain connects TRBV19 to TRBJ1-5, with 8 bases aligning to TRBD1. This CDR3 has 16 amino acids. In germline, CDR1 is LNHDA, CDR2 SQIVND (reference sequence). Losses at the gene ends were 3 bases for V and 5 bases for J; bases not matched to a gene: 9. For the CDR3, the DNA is TGTGCCAGTAGTATGACCGGACAGGGCAGGTATCAGCCCCAGCATTTT. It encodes CASSMTGQGRYQPQHF.

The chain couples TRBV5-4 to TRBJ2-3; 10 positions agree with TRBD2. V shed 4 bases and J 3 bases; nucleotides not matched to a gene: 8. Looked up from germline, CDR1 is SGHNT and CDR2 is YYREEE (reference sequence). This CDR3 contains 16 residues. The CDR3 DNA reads TGTGCCAGCAGCGTCCAGCGGGGGGGGCTTACAGATACGCAGTATTTT. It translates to CASSVQRGGLTDTQYF.

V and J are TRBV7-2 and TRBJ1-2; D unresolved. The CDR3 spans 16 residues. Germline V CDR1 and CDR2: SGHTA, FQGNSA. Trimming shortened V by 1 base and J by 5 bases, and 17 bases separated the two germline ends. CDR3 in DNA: TGTGCCAGCAGCTTAGTCTCTAGTGGAGGACTATATGGCTACACCTTC. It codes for CASSLVSSGGLYGYTF.

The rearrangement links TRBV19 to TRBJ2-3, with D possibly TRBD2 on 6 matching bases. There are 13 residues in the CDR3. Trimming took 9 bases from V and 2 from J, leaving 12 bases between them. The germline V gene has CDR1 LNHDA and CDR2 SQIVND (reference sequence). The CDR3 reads CASGSGSTDTQYF. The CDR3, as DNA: TGTGCCAGCGGGAGTGGATCCACAGATACGCAGTATTTT.

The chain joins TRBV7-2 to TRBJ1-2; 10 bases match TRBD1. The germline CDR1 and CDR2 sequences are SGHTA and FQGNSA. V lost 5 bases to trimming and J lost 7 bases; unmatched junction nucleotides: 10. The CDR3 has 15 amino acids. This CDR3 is CASSANDRGRSGYTF. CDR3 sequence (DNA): TGTGCCAGCAGCGCTAATGACAGGGGGCGTTCTGGCTACACCTTC.

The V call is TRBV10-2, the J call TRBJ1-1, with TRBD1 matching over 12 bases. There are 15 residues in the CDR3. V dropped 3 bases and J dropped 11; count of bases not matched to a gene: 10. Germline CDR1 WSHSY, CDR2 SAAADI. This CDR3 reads CASSDPGTGGIKAFF. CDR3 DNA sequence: TGCGCCAGCAGTGATCCCGGGACAGGGGGCATCAAGGCTTTCTTT.

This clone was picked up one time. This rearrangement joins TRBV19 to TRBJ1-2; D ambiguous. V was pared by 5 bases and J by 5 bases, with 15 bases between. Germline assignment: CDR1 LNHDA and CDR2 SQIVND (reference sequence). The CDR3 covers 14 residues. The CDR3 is CASSAREPKYGYTF. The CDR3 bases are TGTGCCAGTAGTGCCCGGGAGCCAAAATATGGCTACACCTTC.

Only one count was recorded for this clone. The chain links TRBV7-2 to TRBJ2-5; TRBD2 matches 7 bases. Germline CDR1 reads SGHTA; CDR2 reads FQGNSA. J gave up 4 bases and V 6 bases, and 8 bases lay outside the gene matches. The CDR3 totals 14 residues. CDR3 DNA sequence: TGTGCCAGCAGAGAAGCGGGGCTTCGAGAGACCCAGTACTTC. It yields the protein CASREAGLRETQYF.